This T cell receptor (beta chain) was recovered during a study of Ad26.COV2.S vaccination and SARS-CoV-2 variants. Study information: Enrolled in COV1001, the donor was in the Ad26.COV2.S trial arm, which received the vaccine.

Only in-frame clones appear in the TCRdb table, and some are missing; sequencing was by immunoSEQ multiplex PCR. The sample lists some 340,000 clones, around 84% occurring once. Stated treatment: roughly 20 received Ad26.COV2.S at low or high dose, single or two shots; 5 received placebo; per-sample allocation not given. Each sample was drawn 63 days after the first injection (of vaccine or placebo). In the vaccine, an Ad26 vector expressed the SARS-CoV-2 spike of the Wuhan strain. Germline V CDR1 and CDR2: SNHLY, FYNNEI. V lost 6 bases and J lost 4; bases outside the gene matches: 9. CDR3 length: 16 residues. This clone has only one observation.

Material: peripheral blood, obtained in a trial of Ad26.COV2.S vaccine versus placebo. The chain employs TRBV2 and TRBJ1-5; 10 bases line up with TRBD1. The sequence was collected from a person between 18 and 60 years old who received the Ad26.COV2.S COVID-19 vaccine or a placebo. The CDR3 spells CASRNRDRGKNQPQHF. CDR3 sequence (DNA): TGTGCCAGCAGAAACCGGGACAGGGGTAAAAATCAGCCCCAGCATTTT.